This TCR beta chain is from a study of technical replicates of blood from a handful of donors (dated by TCRdb to about 2017). The germline V gene supplies CDR1 MNHNS and CDR2 SASEGT. V ends up 2 bases short and J 3 bases short, with an unmatched junction base count of 4. The CDR3 runs 15 amino acids, cysteine and phenylalanine included. The CDR3 DNA has 45 bases and is translated from base 1. Libraries were prepared through the immunoSEQ multiplex PCR assay. TCRdb mirrors the immuneACCESS table, restricted to in-frame sequences. Some clones are absent from its copies; in checked studies, under half trace to an unresolved V gene, and the reason for the others is unknown. Present in this sample are approximately 92,000 clones, approximately 95% of which were seen just once. The ten largest clonotypes hold about 0.3% of the sample. Details on this clone: What antigen it recognizes has not been identified. It has no much larger one-base neighbor in the sample; base qualities were not kept.

This TCR derives from a human donor in good health. The receptor chain draws on TRBV6-1 and TRBJ2-7; 10 bases in the junction line up with TRBD1. Specimen: T cells isolated from PBMCs. The CDR3 reads as follows: CASSEWDRGYYEQYF. The nucleotides read TGTGCCAGCAGTGAATGGGACAGGGGCTACTACGAGCAGTACTTC.